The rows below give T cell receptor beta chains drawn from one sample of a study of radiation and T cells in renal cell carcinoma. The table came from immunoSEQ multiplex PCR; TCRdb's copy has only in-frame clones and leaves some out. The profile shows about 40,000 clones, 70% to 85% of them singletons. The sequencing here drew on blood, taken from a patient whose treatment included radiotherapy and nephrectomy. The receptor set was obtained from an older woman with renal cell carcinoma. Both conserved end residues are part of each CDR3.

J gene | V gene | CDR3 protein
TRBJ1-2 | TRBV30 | CAWSIGGPGYTF
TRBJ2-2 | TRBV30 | CAWRGLFTGELFF
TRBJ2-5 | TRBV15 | CATSSEDTKETQYF
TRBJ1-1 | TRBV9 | CASSVAGQQNTEAFF
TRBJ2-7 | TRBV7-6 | CASSLGVGQGHEQYF
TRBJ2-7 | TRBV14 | CASSQVPTGFEQYF
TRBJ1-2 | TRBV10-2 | CASSDQGSIYGYTF
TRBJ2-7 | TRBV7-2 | CASTQQKEGYEQYF
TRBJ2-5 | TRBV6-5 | CASSYSASNLEDTQYF
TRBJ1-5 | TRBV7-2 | CASSPDSHQPQHF
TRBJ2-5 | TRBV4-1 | CASSQDGSGGDKETQYF
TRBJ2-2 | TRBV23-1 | CASSRAGELFF
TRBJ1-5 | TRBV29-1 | CSVQGGGNQPQHF
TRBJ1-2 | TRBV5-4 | CASSPQLNNYGYTF
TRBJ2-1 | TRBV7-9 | CASSSPGTGTRNEQFF
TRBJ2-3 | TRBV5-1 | CASSLEGSTDTQYF
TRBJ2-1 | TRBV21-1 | CASSKDPPAGSSYNEQFF
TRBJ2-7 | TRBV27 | CASSSTGSGYEQYF
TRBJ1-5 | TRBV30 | CAWSTEGSQPQHF
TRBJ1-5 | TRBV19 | CASSMIGGPQHF
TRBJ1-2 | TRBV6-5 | CASSYSPDDYGYTF
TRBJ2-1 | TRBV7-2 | CASSFSGTGVDEQFF
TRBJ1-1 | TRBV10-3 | CAISESVGVKGAFF
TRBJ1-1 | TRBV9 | CASSVQGDTEAFF
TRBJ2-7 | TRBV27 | CASSLYDSYEQYF
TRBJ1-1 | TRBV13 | CASSQTRWGEAFF
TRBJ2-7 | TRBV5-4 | CASSLVLKGADEQYF
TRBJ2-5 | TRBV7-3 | CASSPTWGETQYF
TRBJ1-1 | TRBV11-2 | CASSLGQTNTEAFF
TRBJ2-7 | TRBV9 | CASSVAGNTYEQYF
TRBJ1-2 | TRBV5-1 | CASSLATGGDGYTF
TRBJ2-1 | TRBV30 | CASGLAGVAFF
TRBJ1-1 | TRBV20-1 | CSAGGQGVFF
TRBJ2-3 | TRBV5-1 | CASSLTAGGTDTQYF
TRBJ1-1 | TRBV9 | CASSVAAGNTEAFF
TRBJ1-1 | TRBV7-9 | CASSLPIDPTEAFF
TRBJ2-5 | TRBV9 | CASSSGQPGETQYF
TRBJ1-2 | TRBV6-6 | CASRPTGGNYGYTF
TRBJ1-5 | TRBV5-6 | CASSLDGGINQPQHF
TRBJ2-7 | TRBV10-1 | CASRAGASYEQYF
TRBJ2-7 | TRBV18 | CASSPSGTNRKQYF
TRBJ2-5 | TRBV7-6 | CASSWTFLYQETQYF
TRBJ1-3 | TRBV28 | CASSLLGGAGATSGNTIYF
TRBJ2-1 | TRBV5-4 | CASRNRLAGVYEQFF
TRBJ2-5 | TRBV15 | CATSRDSQETQYF
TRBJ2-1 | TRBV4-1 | CASSQAANLLAVYNEQFF
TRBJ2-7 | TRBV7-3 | CASSTPREQREGACEQYF
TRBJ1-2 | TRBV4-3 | CASSQDRGNYGYTF
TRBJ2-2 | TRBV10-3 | CAISEGSGNTGELFF
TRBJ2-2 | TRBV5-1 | CASSFQTGELFF
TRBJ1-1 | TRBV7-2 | CASSLAGIQGTEAFF
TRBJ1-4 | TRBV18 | CASSPVSGTNEKLFF
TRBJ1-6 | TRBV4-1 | CASSLPLPRGAGSPLHF